The next 31 T cell receptor beta chains were all read from a single sample in a study of control samples from healthy donors and cancer patients. The repertoire was sequenced with immunoSEQ multiplex PCR; TCRdb's copy has only in-frame clones and lacks some. The sample comprises some 150,000 clones, roughly 90% of which are singletons, and over 4% rests with the top ten. Input material: blood. Receptors were obtained from a man in his thirties or forties in good health.

This clone appeared a few times. The DNA of the CDR3 is TGTGCCAGCAGCCAATACAGGGGAGCCACCGGGGAGCTGTTTTTT. This codes for CASSQYRGATGELFF. The V gene is TRBV3-1 (or the pseudogene TRBV3-2), the J gene TRBJ2-2, with 7 bases identical to TRBD1. The germline CDR1 and CDR2 sequences are LGHDT and YNNKEL (reference sequence). V trimming: 2 bases; J trimming: 4 bases; junction bases outside the gene matches: 4. This CDR3 has 15 residues.

This chain uses TRBV30 with TRBJ2-1; no firm D call. Looked up from germline, CDR1 is GTSNPN and CDR2 is SVGIG (reference sequence). V was clipped by 1 base and J by 6 bases, with 22 bases between them. This CDR3 has 17 amino acids. CDR3 coding DNA: TGTGCCTGGAGTGCAGGTTCCCGTTGGGAATTTTCCAATGAGCAGTTCTTC. Translation: CAWSAGSRWEFSNEQFF.

The chain couples TRBV5-1 to TRBJ1-6, with a possible D match to TRBD1 (6 bases). CDR3 length equals 15 residues. Germline V lookup: CDR1 SGHRS, CDR2 YFSETQ. With 0 bases removed from V and 3 bases from J, the gap between germline ends came to 7 bases. The CDR3 protein is CASSLEGGYNSPLHF. For the CDR3, the DNA is TGCGCCAGCAGCTTGGAGGGGGGCTATAATTCACCCCTCCACTTT.

The chain uses TRBV6-5 and TRBJ2-7; D might be TRBD2 (5 bases). The CDR3 runs to 14 residues. Germline lookup yields CDR1 MNHEY and CDR2 SVGAGI. Trimming pared 5 bases from V and 1 base from J, leaving 12 bases between. The CDR3 DNA follows: TGTGCCAGCAGTCCCAGGACGGGGTCCTACGAGCAGTACTTC. As protein: CASSPRTGSYEQYF.

V usage is TRBV11-3 and J usage is TRBJ2-7; D is possibly TRBD1 (5 bases). Germline assignment: CDR1 SGHNT and CDR2 YENEEA. V dropped 6 bases and J dropped 3 bases, with 9 bases sitting between them. This CDR3 has 12 amino acids. The CDR3 DNA sequence: TGTGCCAGCAGAGCAGACAGCTACGAGCAGTACTTC. Its protein is CASRADSYEQYF.

This clone was seen just once. This rearrangement joins TRBV25-1 to TRBJ1-1, with 11 bases aligning to TRBD1. Germline lookup yields CDR1 MGHDK and CDR2 SYGVNS. The CDR3 spans 14 residues. Trimming cost V 5 bases and J 6 bases; bases outside gene matches: 5. CDR3 sequence: CASSRTGGIPEAFF. CDR3 coding DNA: TGTGCCAGCAGTAGGACAGGGGGCATCCCTGAAGCTTTCTTT.

This clone was observed a single time. The chain has TRBV21-1 and TRBJ2-3; the D call TRBD1 from the table was never checked on the DNA. TRBV21-1 is assigned pseudogene status. The CDR3 runs 17 residues. CDR3 in amino acids: CASSNVRTGGSTDTQYF. The CDR3 DNA reads as TGTGCCAGCAGCAATGTTCGGACAGGGGGAAGCACAGATACGCAGTATTTT.

The chain has TRBV4-3 and TRBJ2-5; TRBD1 is a possible D gene (5 bases). V gave up 0 bases and J gave up 14 bases, with 16 bases separating them. Per germline, CDR1 LGHNA and CDR2 YSLEER. The CDR3 spans 13 residues. CDR3 sequence (DNA): TGCGCCAGCAGCCAAGAATGGGGCAGGGAAACATACTTC. Its translation: CASSQEWGRETYF.

The chain links TRBV24-1 to TRBJ1-2; D unresolved. The CDR3 runs 14 residues. Trimming took 1 base from V and 4 from J, leaving 9 bases between them. Per the germline V gene, CDR1 is KGHDR and CDR2 is SFDVKD. The CDR3 loop is CATSDFTEPYGYTF. CDR3 bases: TGTGCCACCAGTGATTTCACAGAACCCTATGGCTACACCTTC.

The V gene is TRBV7-2, the J gene TRBJ2-1; D is perhaps TRBD1 (6 bases). Trimming took off 8 bases at V and 9 bases at J, with 23 bases between the two ends. Germline CDR1 SGHTA, CDR2 FQGNSA. CDR3 length: 15 amino acids. The CDR3 DNA follows: TGTGCCAGCCCCACGACGTGGGACAATAATGGTGAGCAGTTCTTC. Its protein product is CASPTTWDNNGEQFF. The full variable domain, in which reference TRBV7-2 and TRBJ2-1 provide the parts outside the CDR3, is GAGVSQSPSNKVTEKGKDVELRCDPISGHTALYWYRQSLGQGLEFLIYFQGNSAPDKSGLPSDRFSAERTGGSVSTLTIQRTQQEDSAVYLCASPTTWDNNGEQFFGPGTRLTVL.

This chain links TRBV9 with TRBJ2-2; D call uncertain. The CDR3 runs 16 residues. Germline V lookup: CDR1 SGDLS, CDR2 YYNGEE. The ends were cut back, 4 bases at V and 0 bases at J, with 13 bases in the middle. In DNA, the CDR3 is TGTGCCAGCAGCACGTCCCGCGGAGCGAACACCGGGGAGCTGTTTTTT. The encoded protein is CASSTSRGANTGELFF.

The chain links TRBV7-2 to TRBJ2-5; no reliable D call. CDR1 and CDR2 (germline): SGHTA, FQGNSA. This CDR3 has 15 amino acids. The V and J ends lost 1 base and 3 bases respectively, with 12 bases between them. CDR3 coding DNA: TGTGCCAGCAGCTTAGGCCCGCGGTCGAAAGAGACCCAGTACTTC. As protein: CASSLGPRSKETQYF.

The chain joins TRBV13 to TRBJ2-6, with 7 bases identical to TRBD1. With V trimmed by 5 bases and J by 4 bases, 11 bases remained unmatched. This CDR3 has 17 amino acids. Germline V gene lookup returns CDR1 PRHDT and CDR2 FYEKMQ (reference sequence). CDR3 sequence: CASSPNRGLGGANVLTF. The CDR3 region has the DNA TGTGCCAGCAGCCCGAACAGGGGTTTAGGAGGGGCCAACGTCCTGACTTTC.

The genes are TRBV25-1 and TRBJ1-5; 8 positions agree with TRBD1. CDR1 and CDR2 from the germline V gene are MGHDK and SYGVNS. V gave up 3 bases and J gave up 3 bases; unmatched junction bases: 10. The CDR3 loop spans 17 amino acids. In nucleotides, the CDR3 is TGTGCCAGCAGTGAGTCCCCGACAGGGGACTCCAATCAGCCCCAGCATTTT. Its translation: CASSESPTGDSNQPQHF.

The rearrangement uses TRBV12-5 and TRBJ1-4; TRBD1 matches at 7 bases. The junction had 12 bases not matched to a gene; V was cut back by 6 bases and J by 11 bases. CDR1 LGHNT and CDR2 FRNRAP come from the germline V gene. The CDR3 length is 14 residues. Here the CDR3 reads CASGGMQTGDKLFF. The CDR3 nucleotides read TGTGCTAGTGGGGGGATGCAAACAGGGGACAAACTGTTTTTT.

The chain employs TRBV2 and TRBJ2-5; 8 bases are a match to TRBD2. The CDR3 has 17 residues. Germline V gives CDR1 SNHLY, CDR2 FYNNEI. The V and J ends lost 0 bases and 5 bases, in that order; junction bases with no gene match: 11. The CDR3 here is CASSEAPGAGATETQYF. In DNA form, the CDR3 reads TGTGCCAGCAGTGAAGCGCCCGGAGCGGGAGCCACCGAGACCCAGTACTTC.

The J gene is TRBJ1-6, the V gene TRBV4-1; no definite D call. Deletions cut 2 bases from V and 0 bases from J, with 8 bases between. The CDR3 is made up of 16 amino acids. Germline lookup yields CDR1 MGHRA and CDR2 YSYEKL. The CDR3 coding sequence is TGCGCCAGCAGCCAACGGGAGAGCTCCTATAATTCACCCCTCCACTTT. It specifies CASSQRESSYNSPLHF.

The V gene is TRBV29-1, the J gene TRBJ2-7; 10 bases are shared with TRBD2. The CDR3 has 12 amino acids. Germline V lookup: CDR1 SQVTM, CDR2 ANQGSEA. V dropped 6 bases and J dropped 2; count of bases not matched to a gene: 1. The CDR3 is CSVSGRAYEQYF. DNA for the CDR3: TGCAGCGTCAGCGGGAGGGCCTACGAGCAGTACTTC.

This CDR3 reads CASSLGARARGYTF. CDR3 bases: TGTGCCAGCAGCTTGGGGGCCAGGGCTCGTGGCTACACCTTC. V and J are TRBV11-2 and TRBJ1-2; TRBD1 is a possible D gene (6 bases). Trimming stripped 3 bases from V and 7 bases from J, with 15 bases between. Per germline, CDR1 SGHAT and CDR2 FQNNGV. The CDR3 totals 14 residues.

The chain carries TRBV11-2 and TRBJ2-5, with 7 bases that match TRBD1. The CDR3 sequence is 12 residues long. V lost 8 bases and J lost 4; bases outside the gene matches: 4. Germline V gene lookup returns CDR1 SGHAT and CDR2 FQNNGV. The chain's CDR3 is CASGYRGETQYF. CDR3 in DNA: TGTGCCAGCGGTTACAGGGGAGAGACCCAGTACTTC.

This clone turned up a few times. The chain carries TRBV18 and TRBJ2-5; TRBD1 might be the D (5 bases). V shed 4 bases and J shed 5 bases, with 14 bases lying between them. This CDR3 has 14 amino acids. CDR1 is KGHSH, CDR2 LQKENI, per germline. CDR3 residues: CASSRTQGPETQYF. The CDR3 DNA reads TGTGCCAGCTCACGCACCCAGGGCCCCGAGACCCAGTACTTC.

The chain couples TRBV6-5 to TRBJ1-5; D gene uncertain. Germline V gives CDR1 MNHEY, CDR2 SVGAGI. The ends were cut back, 5 bases at V and 5 bases at J, with 13 bases in the middle. The CDR3 spans 14 residues. The CDR3 DNA sequence: TGTGCCAGCAGTACAAGGCGCGGTGATCAGCCCCAGCATTTT. It is translated as CASSTRRGDQPQHF.

This rearrangement joins TRBV7-2 to TRBJ2-3; 16 bases match TRBD2. This CDR3 contains 17 residues. Looked up from germline, CDR1 is SGHTA and CDR2 is FQGNSA. The V gene end was trimmed by 4 bases and the J gene end by 8 bases; junction bases not matched to a gene: 9. CDR3 sequence reads: CASSSQGLAGGHSTQYF. CDR3 DNA sequence: TGTGCCAGCAGCTCACAGGGACTAGCGGGGGGGCATTCTACGCAGTATTTT.

The rearrangement joins TRBV24-1 to TRBJ2-3, with 11 bases identical to TRBD2. CDR3 length equals 19 residues. Germline CDR1 and CDR2: KGHDR and SFDVKD. V lost 1 base, J lost 5 bases, and 13 bases stayed unmatched. The CDR3 sequence is CATSDFDRRLAGGRDTQYF. Here the CDR3 DNA reads TGTGCCACCAGTGATTTTGATCGCCGGCTAGCGGGGGGTCGAGATACGCAGTATTTT.

This clone was seen just once. J is TRBJ2-7 and V is TRBV5-6; TRBD1 is a possible D gene (6 bases). V was trimmed by 1 base and J by 3 bases, leaving 14 bases between them. Germline CDR1 and CDR2: SGHDT and YYEEEE. This CDR3 is built from 15 residues. The CDR3 here is CASSLTVTGFYEQYF. CDR3 coding DNA: TGTGCCAGCAGCTTGACGGTCACAGGGTTCTACGAGCAGTACTTC. The whole variable domain, remainder taken from reference TRBV5-6 and TRBJ2-7, is DAGVTQSPTHLIKTRGQQVTLRCSPKSGHDTVSWYQQALGQGPQFIFQYYEEEERQRGNFPDRFSGHQFPNYSSELNVNALLLGDSALYLCASSLTVTGFYEQYFGPGTRLTVT.

This sequence joins TRBV15 and TRBJ2-3; D may be TRBD1 or TRBD2 (5 bases each). V lost 9 bases and J lost 1, with 8 bases in between. CDR1 and CDR2 (germline): LNHNV, YYDKDF (reference sequence). CDR3 length: 12 residues. The CDR3 loop is CATGDRTDTQYF. DNA for the CDR3: TGTGCCACAGGGGACCGCACAGATACGCAGTATTTT.

The rearrangement links TRBV6-6 to TRBJ1-5; perhaps TRBD1 as D (5 bases). Trimming stripped 0 bases from V and 1 base from J, with 7 bases between. The CDR3 spans 15 residues. Germline lookup yields CDR1 MNHNY and CDR2 SVGAGI (reference sequence). The CDR3 spells CASSYSGQSNQPQHF. The CDR3 DNA reads as TGTGCCAGCAGTTACTCCGGACAAAGCAATCAGCCCCAGCATTTT.

The chain couples TRBV7-9 to TRBJ2-7; 7 bases map to TRBD1. V lost 5 bases, J lost 7 bases, and 14 bases stayed unmatched. Germline-derived CDR1 and CDR2 are SEHNR and FQNEAQ (reference sequence). This CDR3 has 15 residues. The CDR3 loop is CASSPGTAVWGEQYF. The CDR3 DNA reads TGTGCCAGCAGCCCCGGGACAGCGGTCTGGGGGGAGCAGTACTTC.

The chain links TRBV11-3 to TRBJ2-3; 7 bases are shared with TRBD2. V was pared by 5 bases and J by 5 bases, with 7 bases of the junction left unmatched. This CDR3 region has 14 residues. CDR1 SGHNT and CDR2 YENEEA come from the germline V gene. For the CDR3, the DNA is TGTGCCAGCAGCAAGCGGGACGAGGGAGATACGCAGTATTTT. Translation: CASSKRDEGDTQYF.

This sequence joins TRBV5-6 and TRBJ2-5; no clear D gene. Germline V gene sequence: CDR1 SGHDT, CDR2 YYEEEE. There are 13 residues in the CDR3. Trimming cost V 5 bases and J 7 bases, with 15 bases left between them. The CDR3 spells CASRISRMGTQYF. The DNA for the CDR3 is TGTGCCAGCAGGATTAGCCGGATGGGGACCCAGTACTTC.

The CDR3 protein is CASSLARDGYEQYF. The CDR3 DNA reads TGTGCCAGCAGCTTAGCCCGGGATGGGTACGAGCAGTACTTC. The chain carries TRBV7-2 and TRBJ2-7, with D tentatively TRBD2 (5 bases). This CDR3 spans 14 amino acids. Germline V gives CDR1 SGHTA, CDR2 FQGNSA. V lost 0 bases and J 4 bases, leaving 10 bases between the germline ends.